This T cell receptor (beta chain) derives from a study of blood T cells in healthy people across ages. Trimming removed 0 bases at V and 4 bases at J, with 16 bases between. Germline V gene data show CDR1 as SGHAT and CDR2 as FQNNGV. The CDR3 is 16 amino acids. The authors ran a second PCR of 7 to 11 cycles using a sample-barcoded 5' primer and a J-beta primer mix. Any given sample supplied a minimum of 2.5 million CDR3-containing paired-end reads. TCRdb reanalysed the 5' RACE reads using MiXCR and keeps one entry per CDR3 protein. Altogether roughly 1.9 million distinct CDR3 sequences are present, about 39% being singletons, with the ten largest covering 20% to 25%. The sample holds a few counts of this clonotype.

What was sequenced was blood. This receptor was taken from a human donor in good health. This sequence joins TRBV11-2 and TRBJ2-7; D tentatively reads TRBD1 or TRBD2 (6 bases each). The CDR3 DNA is TGTGCCAGCAGCTTAGATCGCGGGACGGGACATTACGAGCAGTACTTC. Its protein is CASSLDRGTGHYEQYF.